This TCR beta chain comes out of a study of CD8 T cells in ankylosing spondylitis. Study results and caveats: One TCR beta motif, made up of eight or nine highly homologous variants, appeared characteristic of ankylosing spondylitis blood. Disease-associated clonotypes exhibited CD8+ identity and were relatively infrequent in peripheral blood. There was reportedly significant enrichment of clones that were disease-linked in matched ankylosing spondylitis synovial fluid.

This CDR3 comprises 16 residues. The V gene's germline CDR1 is DFQATT and CDR2 SNEGSKA (reference sequence). Germline trimming cut 6 bases from V and 2 bases from J; bases unmatched to any gene: 7. A word on this clonotype: Its antigen is still unknown.

Each CDR3 protein is one row after TCRdb ran MiXCR on the 5' RACE reads. The sample includes 300,000 to 400,000 distinct CDR3 sequences, approximately 20% of them seen just once. The rearrangement links TRBV20-1 to TRBJ2-1; 13 bases agree with TRBD2. The sequenced sample was blood, either unsorted or a sorted T cell fraction (not recorded which). This TCR came from a male donor with ankylosing spondylitis. The CDR3 nucleotides are TGCAGTGCGGTTCCGGGGACTAGCGGGGCCTACAATGAGCAGTTCTTC. Translation: CSAVPGTSGAYNEQFF.